This T cell receptor (beta chain) was identified in a study of T cell changes during pregnancy in multiple sclerosis. Produced via immunoSEQ multiplex PCR; TCRdb's table is partial and in-frame only. Seen here are tens of thousands of clones, less than 95% observed once, and the top ten hold around 0.9%. The source material was peripheral blood, sampled in the second trimester of pregnancy. The receptor's source is a female donor with multiple sclerosis, enrolled in a pregnancy study.

DNA of the CDR3: TGTGCCAGCAACTTCCAGAGACTCGGGACTAATGAAAAACTGTTTTTT. Protein sequence: CASNFQRLGTNEKLFF. The gene calls are TRBV5-8 and TRBJ1-4; D remains ambiguous. The CDR3 is 16 amino acids. CDR1 is SGHTS, CDR2 YDEGEE, per germline. V lost 6 bases and J 2 bases, leaving 17 bases between the germline ends.